Described below is a single TCR beta chain sequence and its context. These data are taken from a study of blood T cell repertoires in COVID-19. Background on the study: The analysed material was cDNA or gDNA that came from T cells, B-cell-depleted T cells, or PBMCs.

Per the original methods: Scientists estimated how many nucleated cells there were by amplifying reference gene primers. The method was immunoSEQ multiplex PCR; TCRdb's version includes in-frame clones alone and lacks a portion of them. The DNA was the basis for D and trimming; V, J and clone size are from that table. The sample carries 130,000 to 150,000 clones, approximately 81% recorded once. This clonotype originated in a man aged 35 to 55 with acute COVID-19. Sequencing was performed on PBMCs or T cells enriched from blood (not recorded which).

CDR3 residues: CASSLGYRGAYNEQFF. CDR3 in DNA: TGCGCCAGCAGCTTGGGATACAGGGGCGCCTACAATGAGCAGTTCTTC. The genes are TRBV5-1 and TRBJ2-1; 7 bases agree with TRBD1. The J segment lost 2 bases and the V segment lost 0 bases, leaving 5 bases of the junction unmatched. Per germline, CDR1 SGHRS and CDR2 YFSETQ. This CDR3 spans 16 amino acids.